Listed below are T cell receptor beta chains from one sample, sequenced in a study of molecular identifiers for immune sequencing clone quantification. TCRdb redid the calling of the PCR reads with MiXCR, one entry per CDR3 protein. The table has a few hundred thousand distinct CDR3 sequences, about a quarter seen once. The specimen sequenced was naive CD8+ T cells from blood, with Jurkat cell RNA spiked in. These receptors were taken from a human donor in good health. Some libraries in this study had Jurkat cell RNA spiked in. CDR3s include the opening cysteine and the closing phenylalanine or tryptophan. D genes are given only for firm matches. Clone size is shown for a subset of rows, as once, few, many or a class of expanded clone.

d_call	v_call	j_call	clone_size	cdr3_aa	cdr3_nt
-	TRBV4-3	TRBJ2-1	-	CASSQETVSYNEQFF	TGCGCCAGCAGCCAAGAGACAGTATCCTACAATGAGCAGTTCTTC
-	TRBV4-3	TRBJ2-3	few	CASSQEEQVADTQYF	TGCGCCAGCAGCCAAGAAGAGCAGGTCGCAGATACGCAGTATTTT
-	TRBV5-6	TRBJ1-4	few	CASSLEEGTDGSEKLFF	TGTGCCAGCAGCTTGGAGGAGGGTACAGACGGGAGCGAAAAACTGTTTTTT
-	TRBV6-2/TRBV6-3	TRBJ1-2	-	CASSYGGGEGYGYTF	TGTGCCAGCAGTTACGGAGGAGGTGAAGGGTATGGCTACACCTTC
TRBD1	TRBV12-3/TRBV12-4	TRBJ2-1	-	CASSLEGAEQFF	TGTGCCAGCAGTTTAGAGGGGGCGGAGCAGTTCTTC
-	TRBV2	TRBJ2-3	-	CASTLSFISTDTQYF	TGTGCCAGCACCCTAAGCTTTATCAGCACAGATACGCAGTATTTT
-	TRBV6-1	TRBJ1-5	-	CASGKLINSNQPQHF	TGTGCCAGCGGGAAACTTATTAATAGCAATCAGCCCCAGCATTTT
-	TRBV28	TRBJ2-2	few	CASSMGLANTGELFF	TGTGCCAGCAGTATGGGGTTAGCGAACACCGGGGAGCTGTTTTTT
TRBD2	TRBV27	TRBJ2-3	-	CASRLAGPLPPSTDTQYF	TGTGCCAGCAGATTAGCGGGGCCCTTACCCCCTAGCACAGATACGCAGTATTTT
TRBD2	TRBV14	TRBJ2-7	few	CASSQIGGSYEQYF	TGTGCCAGCAGCCAAATCGGGGGGAGCTACGAGCAGTACTTC
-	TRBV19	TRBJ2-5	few	CASSLSVYQETQYF	TGTGCCAGTAGTCTATCGGTTTACCAAGAGACCCAGTACTTC
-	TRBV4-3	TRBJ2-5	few	CASSQDTEWEETQYF	TGCGCCAGCAGCCAAGATACCGAATGGGAAGAGACCCAGTACTTC
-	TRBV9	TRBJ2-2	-	CASSSRNTGELFF	TGTGCCAGCAGCTCCCGGAACACCGGGGAGCTGTTTTTT
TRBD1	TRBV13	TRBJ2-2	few	CASSDRGTGELFF	TGTGCCAGCAGTGACAGGGGGACCGGGGAGCTGTTTTTT
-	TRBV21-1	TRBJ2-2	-	CASSKVRTIHTGEPFF	TGTGCCAGCAGCAAAGTGAGGACTATACACACCGGGGAGCCGTTTTTT
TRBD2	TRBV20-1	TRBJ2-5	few	CSARGTSGGEYQETQYF	TGCAGTGCTAGAGGGACTAGCGGGGGGGAGTACCAAGAGACCCAGTACTTC
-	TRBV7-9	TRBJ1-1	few	CASSPTWGSMNTEAFF	TGTGCCAGCAGCCCCACTTGGGGCAGCATGAACACTGAAGCTTTCTTT
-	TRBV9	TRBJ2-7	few	CASSVGPDTDYEQYF	TGTGCCAGCAGCGTAGGCCCCGACACTGACTACGAGCAGTACTTC
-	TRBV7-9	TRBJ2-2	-	CASSPPGGNPNTGELFF	TGTGCCAGCAGCCCCCCTGGGGGGAACCCGAACACCGGGGAGCTGTTTTTT
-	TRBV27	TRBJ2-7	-	CASSHKGYSYEQYF	TGTGCCAGCAGTCATAAGGGATACTCCTACGAGCAGTACTTC
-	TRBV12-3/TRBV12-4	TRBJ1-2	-	CASSRPGEYGYTF	TGTGCCAGCAGCCGTCCAGGGGAGTATGGCTACACCTTC
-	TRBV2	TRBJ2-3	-	CASKEEPGTDTQYF	TGTGCCAGCAAAGAGGAGCCTGGCACAGATACGCAGTATTTT
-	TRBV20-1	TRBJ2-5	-	CSPLVLQETQYF	TGCAGCCCCCTGGTGCTCCAAGAGACCCAGTACTTC
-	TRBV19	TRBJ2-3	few	CASSIYGAGPGDTQYF	TGTGCCAGTAGTATATACGGCGCGGGGCCGGGAGATACGCAGTATTTT
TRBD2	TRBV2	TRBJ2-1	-	CASTQQPGLPNEQFF	TGTGCCAGCACCCAACAACCGGGACTACCTAATGAGCAGTTCTTC
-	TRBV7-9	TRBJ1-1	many	CASAAPAPTEAFF	TGTGCCAGCGCCGCCCCGGCCCCGACTGAAGCTTTCTTT
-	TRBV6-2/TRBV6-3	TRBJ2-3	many	CASSYKRLNTDTQYF	TGTGCCAGCAGTTACAAACGGCTTAACACAGATACGCAGTATTTT
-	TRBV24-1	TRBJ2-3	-	CATSDRTTDTQYF	TGTGCCACCAGTGACCGTACCACAGATACGCAGTATTTT
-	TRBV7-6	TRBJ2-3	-	CASSLTSRITDTRYF	TGTGCCAGCAGTCTTACAAGCAGAATAACAGATACGCGGTATTTT
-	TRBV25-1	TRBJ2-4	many	CASLDRQNIQYF	TGTGCCAGCTTGGACAGACAAAACATTCAGTACTTC
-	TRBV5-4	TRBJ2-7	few	CASSLFSIWDEQYF	TGTGCCAGCAGCTTGTTCAGTATTTGGGATGAGCAGTACTTC
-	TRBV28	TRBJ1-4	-	CASSLLTTTNEKLFF	TGTGCCAGCAGTTTATTGACCACCACTAATGAAAAACTGTTTTTT